This TCR beta chain was identified during a study of glioma-infiltrating T cells after dendritic cell vaccination (dated by TCRdb to 2016 to 2017). Turning to the overall study: A cohort of 15 glioblastoma patients from Phase I and II dendritic cell vaccination trials was included, of whom 9 were newly diagnosed and 6 had recurrent disease. Survival after dendritic cell vaccination was correlated with TCR sequencing metrics, such as TIL content and the overlap between tumor and blood repertoires. To make the vaccine, monocyte-derived dendritic cells were cultured for about seven days with IL-4 and GM-CSF and then pulsed overnight with autologous tumor lysate. In glioblastoma patients vaccinated with dendritic cells, deep sequencing of TCR beta CDR3 regions served to measure the amount of tumor-infiltrating lymphocytes and to compare repertoires between tumor and blood. Each patient got three intradermal injections of the dendritic cell vaccine, spaced at biweekly intervals, in the arm below the axilla. Autologous tumor lysate-pulsed dendritic cell vaccination was administered to the patients between 2003 and 2012. Overall results and qualifications from the work: The cohort was small and heterogeneous, with few patients having full blood and tumor sets and even fewer initial-recurrent tumor pairs. TCR clonality showed no direct relationship with survival, which suggests that a diverse polyclonal response may matter. The TCR overlap response model with three groups was called speculative and said to need prospective validation. After dendritic cell vaccination, a higher estimated pretreatment TIL content predicted longer time to progression and longer overall survival.

V has 4 bases trimmed and J has 6 bases trimmed; junction bases matching no gene number 15. The CDR3 measures 17 amino acids from cysteine to phenylalanine. Of the read, only the CDR3 DNA is kept; its 51 bases are in frame from base 1. Per the germline V gene (reference sequence), SEHNR is the CDR1 and FQNEAQ is the CDR2. A note on this clone: No antigen is known for it. Base qualities were left out, and no much larger clone turns up one base away.

What this sample's time point label stands for: after dendritic cell vaccination, including at tumor progression/relapse. Selection of patients required sufficient residual fresh-frozen tumor tissue and over two years of available survival data. None of the glioblastoma patients carried an isocitrate dehydrogenase mutation, although molecular status otherwise varied. PBMC collection took place before vaccination, two weeks after the third vaccination, and at tumor progression if progression occurred. The Qiagen DNeasy Blood extraction Kit was used to extract genomic DNA. The immunoSEQ assay amplified TCRB CDR3 regions from about 2 micrograms of genomic DNA, or from all available DNA when less than that amount was available. The multiplex PCR employed 60 forward primers targeting TCR V beta segments and 13 reverse primers targeting J beta segments. To estimate the number of reads per starting template, synthetic control templates were added to each sample at limiting dilution. Reads of 87 bp were generated by sequencing on the Illumina HiSeq System. In the source study's methods: To remove PCR and sequencing errors, closely related sequences were merged with a nearest neighbor algorithm. TCR overlap was defined as the percentage of unique tumor TCR beta sequences that were also found in the peripheral blood of the same patient. Imported from immuneACCESS, the table was reduced by TCRdb to in-frame sequences with V and J called. These copies leave out some clones; in studies compared against another copy, an unresolved V gene accounts for under half, and the cause of the remainder is not known. V and J calls and clone size follow that table, whereas D and trimming were derived from the DNA. This sample gives about 10,000 clones in total; roughly four fifths of them show up just once. The ten largest make up roughly two fifths of the sample.

Recombination linked TRBV7-9 to TRBJ1-1, with TRBD1 identical over 9 junction bases. The sample was blood, taken after dendritic cell vaccination. This TCR came from a human donor with glioblastoma. The DNA reads TGTGCCAGCAGCTCACACGATAGACAGGGGGTGCGGGCTGAAGCTTTCTTT. Translated, it gives CASSSHDRQGVRAEAFF. With the portions outside the CDR3 filled from the reference TRBV7-9 and TRBJ1-1 genes, the complete variable region becomes DTGVSQNPRHKITKRGQNVTFRCDPISEHNRLYWYRQTLGQGPEFLTYFQNEAQLEKSRLLSDRFSAERPKGSFSTLEIQRTEQGDSAMYLCASSSHDRQGVRAEAFFGQGTRLTVV.